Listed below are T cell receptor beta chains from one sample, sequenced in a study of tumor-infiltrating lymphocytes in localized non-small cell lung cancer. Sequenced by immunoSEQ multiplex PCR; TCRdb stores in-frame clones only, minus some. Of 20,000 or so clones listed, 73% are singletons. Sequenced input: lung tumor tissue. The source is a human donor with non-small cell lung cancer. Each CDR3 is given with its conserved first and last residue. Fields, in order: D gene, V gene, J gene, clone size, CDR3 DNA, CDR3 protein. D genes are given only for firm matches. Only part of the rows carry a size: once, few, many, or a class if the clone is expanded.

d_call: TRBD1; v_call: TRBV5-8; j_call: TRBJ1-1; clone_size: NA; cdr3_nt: TGTGCCAGCAAATACAGGGGGCTAAGCACTGAAGCTTTCTTT; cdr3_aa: CASKYRGLSTEAFF
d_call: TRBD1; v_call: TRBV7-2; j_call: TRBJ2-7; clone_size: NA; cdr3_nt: TGTGCCAGCAGACCCAACAGGGGGCAATACGAGCAGTACTTC; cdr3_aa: CASRPNRGQYEQYF
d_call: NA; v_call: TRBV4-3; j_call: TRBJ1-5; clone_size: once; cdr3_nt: TGCGCCAGCAGCCAAGATTGGGGGGTGGGGCCCCAGCATTTT; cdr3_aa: CASSQDWGVGPQHF
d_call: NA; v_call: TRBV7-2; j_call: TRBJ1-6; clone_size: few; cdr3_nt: TGTGCCAGCAGCTCCGACGGAGCGCATGTTTCACCCCTCCACTTT; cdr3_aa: CASSSDGAHVSPLHF
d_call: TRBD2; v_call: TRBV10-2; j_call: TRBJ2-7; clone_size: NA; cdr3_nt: TGCGCCAGCCGACTAGCGGGGGGCTTCTACGAGCAGTACTTC; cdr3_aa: CASRLAGGFYEQYF
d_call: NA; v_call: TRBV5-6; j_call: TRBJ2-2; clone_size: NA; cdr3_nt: TGTGCCAGCAGAGTTGGCCTAGGGATCACCGGGGAGCTGTTTTTT; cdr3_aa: CASRVGLGITGELFF
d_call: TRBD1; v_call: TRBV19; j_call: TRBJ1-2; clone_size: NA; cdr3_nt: TGTGCCAGTAGTATGGCGACAGGGGGCAGCTATGGCTACACCTTC; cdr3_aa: CASSMATGGSYGYTF
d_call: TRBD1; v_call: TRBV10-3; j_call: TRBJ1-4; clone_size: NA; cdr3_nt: TGTGCCATCAGTGGACAGGGTTTCGAAAAACTGTTTTTT; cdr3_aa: CAISGQGFEKLFF
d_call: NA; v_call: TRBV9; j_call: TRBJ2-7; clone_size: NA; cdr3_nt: TGTGCCAGCAGCGTCGATGGGGTCCCCTCCTACGAGCAGTACTTC; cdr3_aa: CASSVDGVPSYEQYF
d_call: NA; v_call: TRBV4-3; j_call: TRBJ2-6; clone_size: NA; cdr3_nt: TGCGCCAGCAGCCAAGGGATCCAGGGTTCTGGGGCCAACGTCCTGACTTTC; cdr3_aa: CASSQGIQGSGANVLTF
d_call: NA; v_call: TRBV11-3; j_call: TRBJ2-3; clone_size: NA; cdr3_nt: TGTGCCAGCAGCTTAAGTAGTTGGGCACAGCCAAGCACAGATACGCAGTATTTT; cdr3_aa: CASSLSSWAQPSTDTQYF
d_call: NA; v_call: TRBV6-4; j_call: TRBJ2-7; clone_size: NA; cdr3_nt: TGTGCCAGCAGTGACCCGTCACCATCCTACGAGCAGTACTTC; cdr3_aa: CASSDPSPSYEQYF
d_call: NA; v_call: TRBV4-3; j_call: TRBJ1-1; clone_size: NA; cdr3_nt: TGCGCCAGCAGCCAAGGGGTAGGGATGAACACTGAAGCTTTCTTT; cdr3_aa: CASSQGVGMNTEAFF
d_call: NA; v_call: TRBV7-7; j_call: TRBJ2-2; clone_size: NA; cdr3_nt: TGTGCCAGCAGCTTAGCGTCTACGGCGAACACCGGGGAGCTGTTTTTT; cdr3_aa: CASSLASTANTGELFF
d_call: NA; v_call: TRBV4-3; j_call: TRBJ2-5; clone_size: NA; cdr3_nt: TGCGCCAGCAGCCAAGAGAGAGGGGGACCTTTAGAGACCCAGTACTTC; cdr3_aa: CASSQERGGPLETQYF
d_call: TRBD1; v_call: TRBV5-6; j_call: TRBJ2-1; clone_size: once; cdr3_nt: TGTGCCAGCAGCTTGGGGGGGACAGGGCGTTCGGATGAGCAGTTCTTC; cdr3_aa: CASSLGGTGRSDEQFF
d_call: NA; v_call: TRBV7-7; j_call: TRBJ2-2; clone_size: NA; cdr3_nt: TGTGCCAGCAGCCCGACGAGGGCGTCCGGGGAGCTGTTTTTT; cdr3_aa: CASSPTRASGELFF
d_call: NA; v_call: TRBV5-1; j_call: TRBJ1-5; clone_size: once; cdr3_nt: TGCGCCAGCAGCTGTTTAACCTCCGTAGCAGGGGTGAAGGACTATAGCAATCAGCCCCAGCATTTT; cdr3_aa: CASSCLTSVAGVKDYSNQPQHF
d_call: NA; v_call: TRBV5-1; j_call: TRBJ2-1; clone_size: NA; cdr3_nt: TGCGCCAGCAGCTGGGGCGGGACAGTTTACAATGAGCAGTTCTTC; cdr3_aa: CASSWGGTVYNEQFF
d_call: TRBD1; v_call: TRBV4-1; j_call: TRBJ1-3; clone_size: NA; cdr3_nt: TGCGCCAGCAGCCAAGAAGGCTCCGGACAGGGAGGCACCATATATTTT; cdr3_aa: CASSQEGSGQGGTIYF
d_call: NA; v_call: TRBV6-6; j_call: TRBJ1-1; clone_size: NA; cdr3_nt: TGTGCCAGCAACGAACTGAGGTTGGGAACGAGTGAAGCTTTCTTT; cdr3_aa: CASNELRLGTSEAFF
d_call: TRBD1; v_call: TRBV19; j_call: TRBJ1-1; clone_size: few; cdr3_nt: TGTGCCAGTAGGATCACCCGGACAGGAGCGAACACTGAAGCTTTCTTT; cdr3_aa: CASRITRTGANTEAFF
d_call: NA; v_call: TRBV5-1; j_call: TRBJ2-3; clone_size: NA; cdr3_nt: TGCGCCAGCAGCTTGGTCAGGGACACAGATACGCAGTATTTT; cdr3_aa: CASSLVRDTDTQYF
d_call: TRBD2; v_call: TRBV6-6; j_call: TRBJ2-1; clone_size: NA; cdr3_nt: TGTGCCAGCAGTTACCCCGGGGGGGCTTATGAGCAGTTCTTC; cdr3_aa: CASSYPGGAYEQFF
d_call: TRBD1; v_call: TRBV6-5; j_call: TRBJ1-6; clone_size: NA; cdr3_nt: TGTGCCAGCAGTCGCACGGGGACAGATAATTCACCCCTCCACTTT; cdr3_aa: CASSRTGTDNSPLHF
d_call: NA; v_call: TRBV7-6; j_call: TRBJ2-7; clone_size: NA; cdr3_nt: TGTGCCAGCAGCTTAACCACCGGCGGCGGCCTTTCCTACGAGCAGTACTTC; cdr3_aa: CASSLTTGGGLSYEQYF
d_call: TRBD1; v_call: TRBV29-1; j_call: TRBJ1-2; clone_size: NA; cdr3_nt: TGCAGCGTTTACAGGGGTCTTAACTATGGCTACACCTTC; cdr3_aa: CSVYRGLNYGYTF
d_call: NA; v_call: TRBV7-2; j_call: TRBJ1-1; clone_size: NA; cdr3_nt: TGTGCCAGCAGCTTAGGTGGGGCCCGCACTGAAGCTTTCTTT; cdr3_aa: CASSLGGARTEAFF
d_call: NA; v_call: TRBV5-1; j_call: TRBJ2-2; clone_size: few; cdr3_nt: TGCGCCGGTTCGGAGGGGGCTTCGGGCACCGGGGAGCTGTTTTTT; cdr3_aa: CAGSEGASGTGELFF
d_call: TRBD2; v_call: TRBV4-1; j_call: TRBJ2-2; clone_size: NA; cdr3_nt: TGCGCCAGCAGCCAACCCCCCCGACTAGCGGGGGAGGCGAACACCGGGGAGCTGTTTTTT; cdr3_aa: CASSQPPRLAGEANTGELFF
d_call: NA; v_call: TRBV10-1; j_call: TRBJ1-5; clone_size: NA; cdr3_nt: TGCGCCAGCAGTGAGGCCTCAAATCAGCCCCAGCATTTT; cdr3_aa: CASSEASNQPQHF
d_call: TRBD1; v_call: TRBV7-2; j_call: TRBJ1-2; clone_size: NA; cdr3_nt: TGTGCCAGCAGCCCGATGGGACAGATCCTCTATGGCTACACCTTC; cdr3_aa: CASSPMGQILYGYTF
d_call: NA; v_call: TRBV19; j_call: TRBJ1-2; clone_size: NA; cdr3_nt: TGTGCCAGTAGTATAGCCCCGGGAGCGAGCTATGGCTACACCTTC; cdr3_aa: CASSIAPGASYGYTF
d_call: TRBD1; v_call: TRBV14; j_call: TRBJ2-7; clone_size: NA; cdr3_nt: TGTGCCAGCAGACGGGACAGCTCTACCCACGAGCAGTACTTC; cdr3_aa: CASRRDSSTHEQYF
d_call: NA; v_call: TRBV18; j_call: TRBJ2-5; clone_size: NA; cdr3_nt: TGTGCCAGCTCACTATCGTACCAAGAGACCCAGTACTTC; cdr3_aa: CASSLSYQETQYF
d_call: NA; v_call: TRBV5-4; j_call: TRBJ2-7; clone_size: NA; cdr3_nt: TGTGCCAGCAGCTTGCAAGCCGATAGAAACGAGCAGTACTTC; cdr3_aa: CASSLQADRNEQYF
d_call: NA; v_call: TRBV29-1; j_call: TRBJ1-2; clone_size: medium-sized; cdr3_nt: TGCAGCGGTAAAGAGACAGCGGAGGGCTACACCTTC; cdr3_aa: CSGKETAEGYTF
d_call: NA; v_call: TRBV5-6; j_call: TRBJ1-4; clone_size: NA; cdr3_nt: TGTGCCAGCAGCTTGGGGGGTACAACTAATGAAAAACTGTTTTTT; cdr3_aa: CASSLGGTTNEKLFF
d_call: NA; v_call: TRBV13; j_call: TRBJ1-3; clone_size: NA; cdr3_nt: TGTGCCAGCAGCTACAGGGTTTCTGGAAACACCATATATTTT; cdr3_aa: CASSYRVSGNTIYF
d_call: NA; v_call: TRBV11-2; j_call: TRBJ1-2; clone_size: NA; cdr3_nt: TGTGCCAGCAGCCCTCTTGGCAGCTATGGCTACACCTTC; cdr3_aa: CASSPLGSYGYTF
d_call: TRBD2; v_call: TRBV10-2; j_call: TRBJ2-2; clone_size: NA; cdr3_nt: TGCGCCAGCATGTCTAGCGGGGGGGTAAACACCGGGGAGCTGTTTTTT; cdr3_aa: CASMSSGGVNTGELFF
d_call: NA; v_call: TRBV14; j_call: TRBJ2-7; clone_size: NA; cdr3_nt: TGTGCCAGCAGCCCGGGTAAGGTCGAGCAGTACTTC; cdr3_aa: CASSPGKVEQYF
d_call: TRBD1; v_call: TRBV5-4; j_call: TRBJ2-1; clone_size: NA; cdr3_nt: TGTGCCAGCAGCTCCGGGACAGGAATCAATGAGCAGTTCTTC; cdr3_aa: CASSSGTGINEQFF
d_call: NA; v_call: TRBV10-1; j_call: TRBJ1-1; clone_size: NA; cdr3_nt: TGCGCCAGCAGTGAATCCCGTGTCACTGAAGCTTTCTTT; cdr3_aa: CASSESRVTEAFF
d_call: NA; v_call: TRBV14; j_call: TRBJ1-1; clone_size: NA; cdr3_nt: TGTGCCAGCAGCCACCAGAACTTATTTGAAGCTTTCTTT; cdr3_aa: CASSHQNLFEAFF
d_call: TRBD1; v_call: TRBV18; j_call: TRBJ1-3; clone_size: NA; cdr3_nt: TGTGCCAGCTCACCGCCGGGACAGGGACTGGGAGGAAACACCATATATTTT; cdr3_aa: CASSPPGQGLGGNTIYF
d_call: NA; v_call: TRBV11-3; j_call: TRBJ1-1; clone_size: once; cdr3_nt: TGTGCCAGCAGCTTCCTCCTTTTGGCTGAAGCTTTCTTT; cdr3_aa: CASSFLLLAEAFF
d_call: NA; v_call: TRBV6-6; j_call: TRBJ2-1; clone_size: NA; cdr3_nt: TGTGCCAGCAGTTACACACAAACCGGGACTGAGCAGTTCTTC; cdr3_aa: CASSYTQTGTEQFF
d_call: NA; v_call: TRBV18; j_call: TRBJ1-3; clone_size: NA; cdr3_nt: TGTGCCAGCTCACCAGGGCAGGTCCCAGCCACCATATATTTT; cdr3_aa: CASSPGQVPATIYF
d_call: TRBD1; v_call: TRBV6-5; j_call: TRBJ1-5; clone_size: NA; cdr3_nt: TGTGCCAGCAGCCCGGGACAGGGTAGCAATCAGCCCCAGCATTTT; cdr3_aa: CASSPGQGSNQPQHF
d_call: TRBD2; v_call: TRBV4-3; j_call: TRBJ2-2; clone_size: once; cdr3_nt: TGCGCCAGCAGCCAGCAAGCGGGGTGGAACACCGGGGAGCTGTTTTTT; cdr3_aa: CASSQQAGWNTGELFF
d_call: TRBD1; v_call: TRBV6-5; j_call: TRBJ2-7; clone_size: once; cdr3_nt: TGTGCCAGCAGTTTCCAGACAGGGTTCCCCTACGAGCAGTACTTC; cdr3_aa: CASSFQTGFPYEQYF
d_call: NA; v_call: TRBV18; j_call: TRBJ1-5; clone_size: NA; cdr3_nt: TGTGCCAGCTCACCAGGGTACAATCAGCCCCAGCATTTT; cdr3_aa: CASSPGYNQPQHF
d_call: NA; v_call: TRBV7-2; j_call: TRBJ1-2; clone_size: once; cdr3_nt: TGTGCCAGCAGCTCCCAGGTCGGAGGGAGGGGCGATGGCTACACCTTC; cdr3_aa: CASSSQVGGRGDGYTF
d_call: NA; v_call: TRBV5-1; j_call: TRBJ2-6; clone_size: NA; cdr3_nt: TGCGCCAGCAGCCAGACGACTCTAACCTCTGGGGCCAACGTCCTGACTTTC; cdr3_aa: CASSQTTLTSGANVLTF
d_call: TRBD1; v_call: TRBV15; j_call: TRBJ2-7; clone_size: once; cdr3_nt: TGTGCCACCAGCACCGGGACAGGTCGTTACGAGCAGTACTTC; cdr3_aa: CATSTGTGRYEQYF
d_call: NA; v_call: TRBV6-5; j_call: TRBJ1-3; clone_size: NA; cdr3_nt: TGTGCCAGCAGCCGAACCTTCTCTGGAAACACCATATATTTT; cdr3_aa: CASSRTFSGNTIYF
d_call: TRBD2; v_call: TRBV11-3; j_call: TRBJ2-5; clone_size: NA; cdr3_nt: TGTGCCAGCAGCTCCGGACTAGCGGAAGAGACCCAGTACTTC; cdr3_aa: CASSSGLAEETQYF
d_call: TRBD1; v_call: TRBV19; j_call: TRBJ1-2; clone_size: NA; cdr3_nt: TGTGCCAGTAGTATCCGAGGGACAGGGGGCTCGAGACGGGATGGCTACACCTTC; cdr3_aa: CASSIRGTGGSRRDGYTF